These 15 T cell receptor beta chains share one sample of origin, sequenced in a study of blood T cells in healthy people across ages. For the second PCR, which ran for roughly 7 to 11 cycles, a sample-barcoded 5' primer and a J-beta primer mix were used. TCRdb reanalysed the 5' RACE reads using MiXCR and keeps one entry per CDR3 protein. The table shows fewer than 950,000 distinct CDR3 sequences, with about 37% occurring only once. The sequencing sample was made of blood. Source of these receptors: a man between 18 and 29 years old in good health.

This chain connects TRBV4-3 to TRBJ2-2, with D uncertain. This CDR3 has 15 amino acids. Per the germline V gene, CDR1 is LGHNA and CDR2 is YSLEER. Between the trimmed V and J ends, which lost 1 base and 3 bases, there was a span of 9 bases. This chain's CDR3 is CASSQGGQYTGELFF. The CDR3 DNA is TGCGCCAGCAGCCAAGGTGGGCAGTACACCGGGGAGCTGTTTTTT.

Concerning this clonotype itself: The junction and the germline gene differ at one end; a read error may be behind it. This chain connects TRBV12-3 or TRBV12-4 to TRBJ2-1; 12 nucleotides align to TRBD2. The CDR3 is 17 residues long. The CDR3 coding sequence is TGCGCCAGCAGTCCCCTTTCTAGCGGGGGGGCCTACAATGAGCAGTTCTTC. Its protein is CASSPLSSGGAYNEQFF.

This clonotype was recorded many times. The V gene is TRBV21-1, the J gene TRBJ1-5; TRBD1, the table's D call, lacks a check against the DNA. TRBV21-1 is an annotated pseudogene. The CDR3 spans 17 residues. The CDR3 DNA follows: TGTGCCCGACCTCCCAGGGACAGGGTCCTTAGCAATCAGCCCCAGCATTTT. This encodes CARPPRDRVLSNQPQHF.

The table lists this clonotype with a few counts. This chain connects TRBV10-3 to TRBJ2-7, with D uncertain. Germline-derived CDR1 and CDR2 are ENHRY and SYGVKD. This CDR3 spans 12 amino acids. V dropped 2 bases and J dropped 3 bases, with 5 bases sitting between them. CDR3: CAISEDLYEQYF. CDR3 sequence (DNA): TGTGCCATCAGTGAGGACCTCTACGAGCAGTACTTC.

Comments on this clonotype: This is likely a read error, given that the CDR3 carries no conserved phenylalanine or tryptophan at its end. The chain carries TRBV12-3 or TRBV12-4 and TRBJ2-3; 7 positions match TRBD2. The CDR3 extends over 13 amino acids. With V trimmed by 6 bases and J by 4 bases, 4 bases remained unmatched. This CDR3 is CASSRGGADTQYS. The CDR3 DNA reads as TGTGCCAGCAGCCGGGGAGGGGCAGATACGCAGTATTCT.

This clonotype was recorded at least ten times. The chain recombines TRBV29-1 with TRBJ2-1, with no clear D. Trimming removed 7 bases at V and 4 bases at J, with 11 bases between. This CDR3 has 12 amino acids. Germline V gene lookup returns CDR1 SQVTM and CDR2 ANQGSEA. Written as DNA, the CDR3 is TGCAGCGCCGATGACACATACAATGAGCAGTTCTTC. Translated: CSADDTYNEQFF.

Turning to this clonotype: The junction departs from germline at one end; a sequencing error may be responsible. The chain combines TRBV7-2 with TRBJ2-5; perhaps TRBD2 as D (6 bases). Per the germline V gene, CDR1 is SGHTA and CDR2 is FQGNSA. The CDR3 extends over 13 amino acids. The CDR3 DNA sequence: TGTGCCAGCAAACGCCAGGGCGGGGAGACCCGGTACTTC. This codes for CASKRQGGETRYF. The full variable domain, in which reference TRBV7-2 and TRBJ2-5 provide the parts outside the CDR3, is GAGVSQSPSNKVTEKGKDVELRCDPISGHTALYWYRQSLGQGLEFLIYFQGNSAPDKSGLPSDRFSAERTGGSVSTLTIQRTQQEDSAVYLCASKRQGGETRYFGPGTRLLVL.

This clonotype was detected ten times or more. This chain links TRBV4-1 with TRBJ2-5, with TRBD2 matching over 7 bases. Germline V CDR1 and CDR2: MGHRA, YSYEKL. The CDR3 is 15 amino acids. J lost 5 bases, V lost 0 bases, and 6 bases had no gene match. Here the CDR3 DNA reads TGCGCCAGCAGCCAAGATCCGCGGGGGATCGAGACCCAGTACTTC. Translated: CASSQDPRGIETQYF.

This rearrangement joins TRBV5-1 to TRBJ2-2; 9 positions agree with TRBD2. The length of the CDR3 is 16 residues. Trimming at V came to 4 bases and at J to 2 bases, leaving 6 bases not matched to a gene. Per germline, CDR1 SGHRS and CDR2 YFSETQ. Written as DNA, the CDR3 is TGCGCCAGCAGCCACCTTAGCGGGGGAAACACCGGGGAGCTGTTTTTT. It encodes CASSHLSGGNTGELFF.

This clonotype has just a few counts. This chain joins TRBV29-1 and TRBJ1-1; D possibly corresponds to TRBD1 (6 bases). With 4 bases removed from V and 1 base from J, the gap between germline ends came to 22 bases. Germline CDR1 reads SQVTM; CDR2 reads ANQGSEA. This CDR3 comprises 17 residues. The chain's CDR3 is CSVAGRGEGGRNTEAFF. Written as DNA, the CDR3 is TGCAGCGTTGCGGGGAGGGGGGAAGGCGGACGGAACACTGAAGCTTTCTTT.

The CDR3 bases are TGCAGTGTTCCTCAGGGAAGGGGGGGCCAAGAGACCCAGTACTTC. Protein sequence: CSVPQGRGGQETQYF. This chain connects TRBV20-1 to TRBJ2-5, with D possibly matching TRBD2 (7 bases). CDR1 is DFQATT, CDR2 SNEGSKA, per germline (reference sequence). The length of the CDR3 is 15 residues. V was pared by 7 bases and J by 1 base, with 19 bases between.

Only a few counts were recorded for this clonotype. An end of the junction differs from the germline gene, which may be a read error. This sequence joins TRBV7-2 and TRBJ1-2; D is undetermined. Germline values: CDR1 SGHTA, CDR2 FQGNSA. The CDR3 spans 12 residues. The CDR3 DNA reads as TGTCCCAGCAGCTTATCTAATAATCCCTACACCTTC. It yields the protein CPSSLSNNPYTF.

In this sample, this clonotype turned up many times. The chain is built from TRBV7-2 and TRBJ2-5; no definite D call. This CDR3 comprises 13 residues. The V and J ends lost 5 bases and 5 bases respectively, with 12 bases between them. Germline V lookup: CDR1 SGHTA, CDR2 FQGNSA. DNA for the CDR3: TGTGCCAGCAGCAAGGCCCGAGGCGAGACCCAGTACTTC. Protein product: CASSKARGETQYF.

The V call is TRBV20-1, the J call TRBJ1-1, with D hard to call. Trimming removed 3 bases at V and 0 bases at J, with 14 bases between. The CDR3 contains 15 residues. Germline CDR1 and CDR2: DFQATT and SNEGSKA (reference sequence). This CDR3 reads CSARAVSSMNTEAFF. DNA of the CDR3: TGCAGTGCTAGGGCCGTCAGTAGCATGAACACTGAAGCTTTCTTT.

The table lists this clonotype with a few counts. The genes are TRBV9 and TRBJ1-1; D is perhaps TRBD1 (5 bases). The V gene's germline CDR1 is SGDLS and CDR2 YYNGEE. V lost 2 bases and J 0 bases, leaving 8 bases between the germline ends. The CDR3 sequence is 14 residues long. In DNA, the CDR3 is TGTGCCAGCAGCGTCGAGGGGATGAACACTGAAGCTTTCTTT. Translating it yields CASSVEGMNTEAFF. Full variable domain (remainder filled in from reference TRBV9 and TRBJ1-1): DSGVTQTPKHLITATGQRVTLRCSPRSGDLSVYWYQQSLDQGLQFLIQYYNGEERAKGNILERFSAQQFPDLHSELNLSSLELGDSALYFCASSVEGMNTEAFFGQGTRLTVV.